Following are 5 T cell receptor beta chains from one sample sequenced in a study of shared T cell receptors in the human thymus (dated by TCRdb to the early 2020s). The library was obtained by the immunoSEQ multiplex PCR assay. Here the immuneACCESS table is served through TCRdb, limited to in-frame sequences with V and J called. Missing clones are a known gap in these copies; in checked studies unresolved V genes cover under half, and the rest lacks a known reason. The sample table lists some 720,000 clones, 88% of them with a count of one. The ten largest clones represent 0.0095% to 0.011% of the sample. These sequences were also reported in another study, on human thymus T cells.

Sequencing was performed on thymocytes. All receptors derive from a boy under two years old with a congenital heart defect. Donor details come from another sample of the same person, matched by shared clones.

The chain joins TRBV6-1 to TRBJ1-1, with D possibly matching TRBD1 (6 bases). Per germline, CDR1 MNHNS and CDR2 SASEGT. This CDR3 has 15 residues. Trimming shortened V by 4 bases and J by 4 bases, and 16 bases separated the two germline ends. The CDR3 DNA reads TGTGCCAGCAGTGCCCCTGGGGGGGCGGGCACTGAAGCTTTCTTT. This encodes CASSAPGGAGTEAFF.

The CDR3 DNA follows: TGTGCCAGCAGCCAAGGGACTAGCGGGAGGGCGGGGTACAATGAGCAGTTCTTC. This gives the protein CASSQGTSGRAGYNEQFF. This sequence joins TRBV14 and TRBJ2-1; 15 nucleotides agree with TRBD2. This CDR3 has 18 amino acids. V shed 1 base, J shed 4 bases, and the junction held 5 bases outside the gene matches. Germline loops: CDR1 SGHDN, CDR2 FVKESK.

This clone was observed a handful of times. The chain combines TRBV19 with TRBJ2-7; maybe TRBD1 (6 bases). The CDR3 loop spans 12 amino acids. Trimming removed 4 bases from V and 5 bases from J, with 9 bases in between. The V gene's germline CDR1 is LNHDA and CDR2 SQIVND (reference sequence). The CDR3 spells CASSTPGDEQYF. The DNA of the CDR3 is TGTGCCAGTAGTACGCCAGGGGACGAGCAGTACTTC.

The chain employs TRBV6-6 and TRBJ2-1; 10 nucleotides line up with TRBD2. This CDR3 is 15 amino acids long. Losses at the gene ends were 7 bases for V and 5 bases for J; bases not matched to a gene: 8. CDR1 is MNHNY and CDR2 is SVGAGI in the germline V gene (reference sequence). CDR3 in DNA: TGTGCCAGCATCTACCGAGGACTAGCGGACAATGAGCAGTTCTTC. Its protein product is CASIYRGLADNEQFF.

This chain links TRBV11-3 with TRBJ2-1; TRBD1 agrees at 10 bases. The CDR3 is 12 amino acids. Trimming cost V 1 base and J 12 bases; bases outside gene matches: 0. CDR1 is SGHNT, CDR2 YENEEA, per germline. Written as DNA, the CDR3 is TGTGCCAGCAGCTTAGGGGACAGGGGGCAGTTCTTC. Residues: CASSLGDRGQFF.